The 25 T cell receptor beta chains presented below share a single source sample, sequenced in a study of blood T cell repertoires in COVID-19. Clones were read by immunoSEQ multiplex PCR, and TCRdb kept only the in-frame ones, dropping some. The table lists 37,000 or so clones, around 84% of them singletons. The specimen was peripheral blood. Receptors originate from a man in his 70s with acute or convalescent COVID-19.

The chain recombines TRBV15 with TRBJ2-1; 10 positions agree with TRBD2. Trimming at V came to 8 bases and at J to 4 bases, leaving 5 bases not matched to a gene. CDR1 LNHNV and CDR2 YYDKDF come from the germline V gene (reference sequence). This CDR3 has 14 amino acids. The DNA for the CDR3 is TGTGCCACCCGCACTAGCGGGATTTACAATGAGCAGTTCTTC. It is translated as CATRTSGIYNEQFF.

The chain employs TRBV4-3 and TRBJ2-1, with D possibly matching TRBD1 (5 bases). Germline V lookup: CDR1 LGHNA, CDR2 YSLEER. V lost 3 bases, J lost 5 bases, and 11 bases lay in between. The CDR3 has 14 amino acids. CDR3 nucleotides: TGCGCCAGCAGCCAGGTTGACAGAAACAATGAGCAGTTCTTC. It encodes CASSQVDRNNEQFF.

The genes are TRBV7-9 and TRBJ2-5; D remains ambiguous. Germline V gives CDR1 SEHNR, CDR2 FQNEAQ (reference sequence). The CDR3 spans 11 residues. Trimming shortened V by 7 bases and J by 5 bases, and 8 bases separated the two germline ends. The DNA for the CDR3 is TGTGCCAGCACCGTCAGGGAGACCCAGTACTTC. Residues: CASTVRETQYF.

This clone was detected once. The rearrangement uses TRBV30 and TRBJ1-1, with D perhaps TRBD1 (5 bases). CDR3 length: 17 amino acids. CDR1 is GTSNPN and CDR2 is SVGIG in the germline V gene (reference sequence). V lost 2 bases, J lost 2 bases, and 21 bases lay in between. CDR3 residues: CAWSSRFDRVANTEAFF. CDR3 DNA: TGTGCCTGGAGTTCCCGTTTCGACAGAGTTGCCAACACTGAAGCTTTCTTT.

V usage is TRBV7-7 and J usage is TRBJ2-2; a weak D match, TRBD1 (6 bases). The CDR3 runs to 16 residues. The germline CDR1 and CDR2 sequences are SSHAT and FNYEAQ (reference sequence). V was clipped by 1 base and J by 5 bases, with 14 bases between them. The chain's CDR3 is CASSLGSGVGTGELFF. The CDR3 nucleotides read TGTGCCAGCAGCTTAGGGTCAGGGGTTGGGACCGGGGAGCTGTTTTTT. The variable domain in full, with the rest retrieved from reference TRBV7-7 and TRBJ2-2, is GAGVSQSPRYKVTKRGQDVTLRCDPISSHATLYWYQQALGQGPEFLTYFNYEAQPDKSGLPSDRFSAERPEGSISTLTIQRTEQRDSAMYRCASSLGSGVGTGELFFGEGSRLTVL.

The chain uses TRBV6-1 and TRBJ2-1; 12 positions match TRBD2. V was clipped by 3 bases and J by 7 bases; unmatched bases: 10. The CDR3 sequence is 17 residues long. Per the germline V gene, CDR1 is MNHNS and CDR2 is SASEGT. CDR3 in amino acids: CASSEGQLAGGRNEQFF. CDR3 bases: TGTGCCAGCAGTGAGGGGCAGCTAGCGGGGGGGCGTAATGAGCAGTTCTTC.

V gene TRBV4-2 combines with J gene TRBJ1-5; D perhaps matches TRBD1 (5 bases). The CDR3 is made up of 15 amino acids. The V and J ends lost 1 base and 5 bases respectively, with 12 bases between them. CDR1 is LGHNA, CDR2 YNFKEQ, per germline. CDR3 nucleotide sequence: TGTGCCAGCAGCCAAGGACCTCAAGGGGATCAGCCCCAGCATTTT. It yields the protein CASSQGPQGDQPQHF.

The table lists this clone with a few counts. The V call is TRBV6-6, the J call TRBJ1-2; TRBD1 aligns across 9 bases. Losses at the gene ends were 7 bases for V and 7 bases for J; bases not matched to a gene: 7. CDR3 length: 13 amino acids. The germline CDR1 and CDR2 sequences are MNHNY and SVGAGI (reference sequence). CDR3 bases: TGTGCCAGCATCTCACAGGGGGCCGTTGGCTACACCTTC. Protein: CASISQGAVGYTF.

The chain employs TRBV2 and TRBJ1-4; D call uncertain. CDR1 SNHLY and CDR2 FYNNEI come from the germline V gene. V lost 3 bases to trimming and J lost 4 bases, with 12 bases between them. This CDR3 has 15 amino acids. The CDR3 DNA reads TGTGCCAGCAGTGAGGTTAACAGTATTAATGAAAAACTGTTTTTT. This gives the protein CASSEVNSINEKLFF.

The V gene is TRBV28, the J gene TRBJ1-1; tentatively, D is TRBD1 (5 bases). V shed 6 bases and J shed 3 bases, with 17 bases lying between them. The CDR3 has 15 residues. Germline-derived CDR1 and CDR2 are MDHEN and SYDVKM. CDR3: CASSPRQGSYTEAFF. The CDR3 DNA sequence: TGTGCCAGCAGCCCCCGGCAGGGCAGTTACACTGAAGCTTTCTTT. Together with reference TRBV28 and TRBJ1-1, the CDR3 gives the full variable domain: DVKVTQSSRYLVKRTGEKVFLECVQDMDHENMFWYRQDPGLGLRLIYFSYDVKMKEKGDIPEGYSVSREKKERFSLILESASTNQTSMYLCASSPRQGSYTEAFFGQGTRLTVV.

The gene calls are TRBV20-1 and TRBJ2-3; no reliable D call. V was cut by 8 bases and J by 6 bases, with 12 bases left in between. The CDR3 totals 11 residues. Looked up from germline, CDR1 is DFQATT and CDR2 is SNEGSKA (reference sequence). CDR3 in amino acids: CSPRREDTQYF. The CDR3 nucleotides are TGCAGTCCCCGGAGAGAGGATACGCAGTATTTT.

The chain combines TRBV28 with TRBJ2-7, with TRBD1 matching over 10 bases. J gave up 8 bases and V 5 bases, and 15 bases lay outside the gene matches. The CDR3 loop spans 16 amino acids. Germline CDR1 MDHEN, CDR2 SYDVKM. In nucleotides, the CDR3 is TGTGCCAGCAGTATCTCCGGGGACAGGGGTTCATCACAGCAGTACTTC. Translating it yields CASSISGDRGSSQQYF. Filled out from reference TRBV28 and TRBJ2-7, the complete variable domain reads DVKVTQSSRYLVKRTGEKVFLECVQDMDHENMFWYRQDPGLGLRLIYFSYDVKMKEKGDIPEGYSVSREKKERFSLILESASTNQTSMYLCASSISGDRGSSQQYFGPGTRLTVT.

The chain combines TRBV3-1 (or the pseudogene TRBV3-2) with TRBJ1-1; D is uncertain. Germline V gives CDR1 LGHDT, CDR2 YNNKEL (reference sequence). The CDR3 totals 13 residues. The V end lost 5 bases, the J end lost 0 bases, and 7 bases lay between the germline ends. CDR3 in amino acids: CASSGQMNTEAFF. The DNA for the CDR3 is TGTGCCAGCAGCGGGCAGATGAACACTGAAGCTTTCTTT.

V is TRBV12-3 or TRBV12-4 and J is TRBJ2-7; 8 nucleotides match TRBD1. V gave up 7 bases and J gave up 3 bases; unmatched junction bases: 2. The CDR3 spans 12 residues. The CDR3 bases are TGTGCCAGCAAAGGACAGGGCTACGAGCAGTACTTC. Its translation is CASKGQGYEQYF.

This chain uses TRBV14 with TRBJ2-2, with D uncertain. In germline, CDR1 is SGHDN, CDR2 FVKESK. This CDR3 comprises 14 residues. V lost 3 bases to trimming and J lost 4 bases, with 9 bases between them. The CDR3 nucleotides are TGTGCCAGCAGCCAGTTACTGATCACCGGGGAGCTGTTTTTT. Its protein is CASSQLLITGELFF.

The chain employs TRBV3-1 (or the pseudogene TRBV3-2) and TRBJ1-3; 9 bases fit TRBD1. There are 15 residues in the CDR3. The ends lost 1 base at V and 8 bases at J; junction bases unmatched: 6. Germline CDR1 LGHDT, CDR2 YNNKEL (reference sequence). The CDR3 protein is CASSQAGTGLHTIYF. The DNA for the CDR3 is TGTGCCAGCAGCCAAGCCGGGACAGGGCTCCACACCATATATTTT.

The CDR3 region is CAWRGFSYEQYF. CDR3 in DNA: TGTGCCTGGAGGGGCTTTTCCTACGAGCAGTACTTC. The chain employs TRBV30 and TRBJ2-7; D remains ambiguous. The germline V gene encodes CDR1 GTSNPN and CDR2 SVGIG (reference sequence). Trimming pared 3 bases from V and 1 base from J, leaving 7 bases between. This CDR3 has 12 residues.

The chain couples TRBV3-1 (or the pseudogene TRBV3-2) to TRBJ2-1; D gene uncertain. With 1 base removed from V and 8 bases from J, the gap between germline ends came to 6 bases. The V gene's germline CDR1 is LGHDT and CDR2 YNNKEL (reference sequence). The length of the CDR3 is 12 residues. CDR3 loop: CASSQGPDEQFF. The DNA for the CDR3 is TGTGCCAGCAGCCAAGGGCCCGATGAGCAGTTCTTC.

The chain uses TRBV6-6 and TRBJ2-2; 7 positions match TRBD1. The germline CDR1 and CDR2 sequences are MNHNY and SVGAGI (reference sequence). The CDR3 runs to 14 residues. Trimming at V came to 10 bases and at J to 1 base, leaving 6 bases not matched to a gene. The CDR3 bases are TGTGCCATCCCGACAGGGAGGAACACCGGGGAGCTGTTTTTT. Protein product: CAIPTGRNTGELFF.

V and J are TRBV4-3 and TRBJ1-4; D gene ambiguous. CDR3 length equals 13 residues. The V and J ends lost 4 bases and 7 bases respectively, with 10 bases between them. Germline V gene data show CDR1 as LGHNA and CDR2 as YSLEER. In DNA form, the CDR3 reads TGCGCCAGCAGCCGCCGACTTGTTGAAAAACTGTTTTTT. Amino acids: CASSRRLVEKLFF.

This clone was observed a few times. This rearrangement joins TRBV5-6 to TRBJ1-5; 7 nucleotides agree with TRBD1. Germline V gene lookup returns CDR1 SGHDT and CDR2 YYEEEE. The ends lost 3 bases at V and 4 bases at J; junction bases unmatched: 1. The CDR3 has 13 amino acids. Written as DNA, the CDR3 is TGTGCCAGCAGCTCGACAGGGAATCAGCCCCAGCATTTT. This translates into CASSSTGNQPQHF. Complete variable domain (other parts from reference TRBV5-6 and TRBJ1-5): DAGVTQSPTHLIKTRGQQVTLRCSPKSGHDTVSWYQQALGQGPQFIFQYYEEEERQRGNFPDRFSGHQFPNYSSELNVNALLLGDSALYLCASSSTGNQPQHFGDGTRLSIL.

V is TRBV27 and J is TRBJ1-2; 7 bases are a match to TRBD1. The germline V gene encodes CDR1 MNHEY and CDR2 SMNVEV (reference sequence). Trimming cost V 6 bases and J 4 bases; bases outside gene matches: 14. This CDR3 spans 16 amino acids. The CDR3 is CASSMSRDSFLYGYTF. CDR3 in DNA: TGTGCCAGCAGCATGTCCCGGGACAGCTTCCTCTATGGCTACACCTTC.

The V gene is TRBV2, the J gene TRBJ2-2; 7 nucleotides align to TRBD1. V lost 4 bases to trimming and J lost 4 bases; unmatched junction nucleotides: 6. CDR1 and CDR2 from the germline V gene are SNHLY and FYNNEI. CDR3 length: 15 amino acids. CDR3 bases: TGTGCCAGCAGTGGGTCAAGGGGGCCCACCGGGGAGCTGTTTTTT. Amino acids: CASSGSRGPTGELFF.

V gene TRBV12-5 combines with J gene TRBJ2-5; 7 bases map to TRBD1. Germline CDR1 and CDR2: LGHNT and FRNRAP. CDR3 length equals 14 residues. The J segment lost 3 bases and the V segment lost 6 bases, leaving 7 bases of the junction unmatched. CDR3 amino acids: CASGPRTGEETQYF. The CDR3 DNA sequence: TGTGCTAGTGGCCCCAGGACAGGCGAAGAGACCCAGTACTTC.

J is TRBJ2-1 and V is TRBV9, with TRBD1 identical over 7 bases. This CDR3 is built from 15 residues. The V gene's germline CDR1 is SGDLS and CDR2 YYNGEE. Losses at the gene ends were 2 bases for V and 7 bases for J; bases not matched to a gene: 9. The CDR3 sequence: CASSVRTGTGNEQFF. The CDR3 DNA is TGTGCCAGCAGCGTCAGGACAGGCACGGGGAATGAGCAGTTCTTC.